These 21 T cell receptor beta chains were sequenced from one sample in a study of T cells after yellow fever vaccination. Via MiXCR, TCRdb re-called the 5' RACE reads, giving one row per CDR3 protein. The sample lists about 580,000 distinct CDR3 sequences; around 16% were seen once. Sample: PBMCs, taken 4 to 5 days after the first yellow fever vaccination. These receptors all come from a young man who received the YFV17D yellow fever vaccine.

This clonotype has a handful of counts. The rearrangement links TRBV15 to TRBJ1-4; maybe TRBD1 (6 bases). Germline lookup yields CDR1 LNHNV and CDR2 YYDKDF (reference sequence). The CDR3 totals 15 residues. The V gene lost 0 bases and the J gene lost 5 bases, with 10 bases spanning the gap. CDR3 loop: CATSRDPQGNEKLFF. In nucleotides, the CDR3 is TGTGCCACCAGCAGAGATCCCCAGGGGAATGAAAAACTGTTTTTT.

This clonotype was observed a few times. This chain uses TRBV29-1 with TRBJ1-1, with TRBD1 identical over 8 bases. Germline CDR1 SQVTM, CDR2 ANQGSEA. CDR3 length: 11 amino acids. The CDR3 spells CAGQGAPEAFF. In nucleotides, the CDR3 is TGCGCGGGGCAGGGGGCACCCGAAGCTTTCTTT.

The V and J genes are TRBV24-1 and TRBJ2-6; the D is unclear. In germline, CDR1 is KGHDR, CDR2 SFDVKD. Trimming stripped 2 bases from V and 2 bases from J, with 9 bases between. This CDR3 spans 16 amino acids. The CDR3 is CATSDYSRTGANVLTF. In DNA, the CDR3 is TGTGCCACCAGTGATTATAGTAGAACTGGGGCCAACGTCCTGACTTTC.

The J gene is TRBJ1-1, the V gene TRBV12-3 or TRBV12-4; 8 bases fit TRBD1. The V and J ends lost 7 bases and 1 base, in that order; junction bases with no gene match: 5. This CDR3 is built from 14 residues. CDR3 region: CASTRDRPNTEAFF. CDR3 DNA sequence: TGTGCCAGCACCCGGGACAGGCCGAACACTGAAGCTTTCTTT.

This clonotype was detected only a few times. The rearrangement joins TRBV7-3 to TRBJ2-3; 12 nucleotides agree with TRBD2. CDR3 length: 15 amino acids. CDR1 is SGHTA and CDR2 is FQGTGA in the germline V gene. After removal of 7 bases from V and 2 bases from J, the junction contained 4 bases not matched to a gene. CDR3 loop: CASTLAGGHTDTQYF. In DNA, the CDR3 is TGTGCCAGCACCCTAGCGGGGGGGCACACAGATACGCAGTATTTT.

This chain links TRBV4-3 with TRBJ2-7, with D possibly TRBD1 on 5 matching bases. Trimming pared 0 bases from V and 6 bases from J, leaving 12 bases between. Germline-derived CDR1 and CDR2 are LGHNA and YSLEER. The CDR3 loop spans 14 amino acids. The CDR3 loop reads CASSQEARASEQYF. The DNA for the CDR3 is TGCGCCAGCAGCCAAGAGGCCAGGGCAAGCGAGCAGTACTTC.

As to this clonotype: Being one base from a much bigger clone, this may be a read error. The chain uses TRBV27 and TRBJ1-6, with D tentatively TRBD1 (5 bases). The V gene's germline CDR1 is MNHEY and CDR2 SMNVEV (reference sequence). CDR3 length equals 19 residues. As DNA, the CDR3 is TGTGCCAGCAGTTTATCGGGCGGTTACGGGGACTCCTTTAATTCACCCCTCCACTTT. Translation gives CASSLSGGYGDSFNSPLHF.

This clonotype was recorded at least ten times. The CDR3 is CAISDWTGTGELFF. Written as DNA, the CDR3 is TGTGCCATCAGTGACTGGACGGGCACCGGGGAGCTGTTTTTT. The chain combines TRBV10-3 with TRBJ2-2; D not resolved. The V gene's germline CDR1 is ENHRY and CDR2 SYGVKD. The CDR3 covers 14 residues. V was shortened by 3 bases and J by 4 bases, with 9 bases between the two germline ends.

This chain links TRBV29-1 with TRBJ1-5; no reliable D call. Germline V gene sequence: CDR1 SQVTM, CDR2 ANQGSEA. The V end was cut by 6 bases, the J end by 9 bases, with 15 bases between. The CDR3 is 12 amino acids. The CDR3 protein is CSVRTGSGPQHF. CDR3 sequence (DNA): TGCAGCGTCCGGACGGGTAGTGGGCCCCAGCATTTT.

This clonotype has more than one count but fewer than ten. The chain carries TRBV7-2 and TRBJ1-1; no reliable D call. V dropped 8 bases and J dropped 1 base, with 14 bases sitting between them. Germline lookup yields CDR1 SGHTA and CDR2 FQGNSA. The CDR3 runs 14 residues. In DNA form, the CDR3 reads TGTGCCAGCCTCCTCGGAGCCGCGAACACTGAAGCTTTCTTT. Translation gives CASLLGAANTEAFF.

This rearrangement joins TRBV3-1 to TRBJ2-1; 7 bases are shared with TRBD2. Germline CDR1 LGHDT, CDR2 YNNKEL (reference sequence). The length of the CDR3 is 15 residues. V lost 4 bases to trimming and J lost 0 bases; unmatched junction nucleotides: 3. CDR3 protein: CASSPRGTSYNEQFF. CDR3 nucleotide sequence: TGTGCCAGCAGCCCGCGGGGGACCTCCTACAATGAGCAGTTCTTC.

CDR3 residues: CASSLFLGTGAGMNTEAFF. The DNA for the CDR3 is TGCGCCAGCAGCTTGTTTTTGGGGACAGGGGCCGGGATGAACACTGAAGCTTTCTTT. The rearrangement uses TRBV5-1 and TRBJ1-1; 10 bases align to TRBD1. The length of the CDR3 is 19 residues. Looked up from germline, CDR1 is SGHRS and CDR2 is YFSETQ. V gave up 1 base and J gave up 0 bases; unmatched junction bases: 12.

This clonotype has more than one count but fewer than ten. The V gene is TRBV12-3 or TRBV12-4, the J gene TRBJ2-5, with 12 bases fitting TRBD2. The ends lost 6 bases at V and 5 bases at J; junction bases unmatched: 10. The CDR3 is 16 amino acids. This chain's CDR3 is CASSLLTSGSQETQYF. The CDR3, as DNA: TGTGCCAGCAGCCTCCTGACTAGCGGGAGTCAGGAGACCCAGTACTTC.

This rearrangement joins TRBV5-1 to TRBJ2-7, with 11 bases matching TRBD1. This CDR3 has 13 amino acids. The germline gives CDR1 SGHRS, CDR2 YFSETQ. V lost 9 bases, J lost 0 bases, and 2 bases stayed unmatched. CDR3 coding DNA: TGCGCCACCGGGACAGGGGGCTCCTACGAGCAGTACTTC. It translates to CATGTGGSYEQYF.

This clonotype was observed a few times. The CDR3 is CSVDAGTYEQYF. Written as DNA, the CDR3 is TGCAGCGTTGATGCAGGAACCTACGAGCAGTACTTC. The chain links TRBV29-1 to TRBJ2-7; no clear D. V dropped 3 bases and J dropped 2 bases, with 8 bases sitting between them. The CDR3 is 12 residues long. Germline V lookup: CDR1 SQVTM, CDR2 ANQGSEA.

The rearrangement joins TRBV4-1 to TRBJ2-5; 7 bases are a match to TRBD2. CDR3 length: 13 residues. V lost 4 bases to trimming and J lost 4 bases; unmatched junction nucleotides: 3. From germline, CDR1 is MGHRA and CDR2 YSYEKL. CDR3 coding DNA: TGCGCCAGCAGCCCCCAGCGGGGAGAGACCCAGTACTTC. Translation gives CASSPQRGETQYF.

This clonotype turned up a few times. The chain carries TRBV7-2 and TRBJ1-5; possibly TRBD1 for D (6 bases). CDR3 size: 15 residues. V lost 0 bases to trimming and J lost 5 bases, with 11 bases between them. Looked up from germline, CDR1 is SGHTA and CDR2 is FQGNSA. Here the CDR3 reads CASSLAQGSHQPQHF. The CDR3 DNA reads TGTGCCAGCAGCTTAGCCCAGGGGAGTCATCAGCCCCAGCATTTT.

The CDR3 nucleotides are TGTGCCAGCAGACGAGCGGGGACCACCTACGAGCAGTACTTC. The encoded protein is CASRRAGTTYEQYF. The chain has TRBV12-3 or TRBV12-4 and TRBJ2-7, with 7 bases lining up with TRBD2. Trimming removed 6 bases from V and 2 bases from J; junction bases left unmatched: 7. The CDR3 extends over 14 amino acids.

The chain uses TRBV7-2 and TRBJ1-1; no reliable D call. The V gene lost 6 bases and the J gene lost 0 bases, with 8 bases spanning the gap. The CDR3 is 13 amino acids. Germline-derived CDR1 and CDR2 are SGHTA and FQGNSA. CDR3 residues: CASSSSVNTEAFF. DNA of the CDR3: TGTGCCAGCAGTTCTAGCGTGAACACTGAAGCTTTCTTT.

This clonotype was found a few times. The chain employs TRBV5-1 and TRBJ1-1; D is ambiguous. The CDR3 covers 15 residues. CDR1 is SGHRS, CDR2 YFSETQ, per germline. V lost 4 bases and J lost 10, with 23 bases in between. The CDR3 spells CASSPGHRQGFLAFF. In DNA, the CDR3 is TGCGCCAGCAGCCCGGGCCATCGACAAGGGTTTCTAGCTTTCTTT.

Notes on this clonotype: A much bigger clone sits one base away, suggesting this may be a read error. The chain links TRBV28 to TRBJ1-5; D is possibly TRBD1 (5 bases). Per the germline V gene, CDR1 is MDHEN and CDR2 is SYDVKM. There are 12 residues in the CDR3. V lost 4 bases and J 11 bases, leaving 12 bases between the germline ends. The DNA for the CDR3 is TGTGCCAGCAGTTCCCCGACAGTAACCCAGCATTTT. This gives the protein CASSSPTVTQHF.